A selection of T cell receptor beta chains follows, all from one sample in a study of CD8+CD57+ T cells in acquired aplastic anemia. MiXCR, applied by TCRdb to the reads, yields one record per CDR3 protein. The sample consists of about 160,000 distinct CDR3 sequences, around 75% of them appearing once. What was sequenced was sorted CD4+, CD8+, or CD8+CD57+ T cells (not recorded which) from PBMCs. The receptor source for this set is a human donor with aplastic anemia. Both conserved end residues are part of each CDR3. D genes are given only for firm matches. Only some rows state a clone size, as once, few, many or a class for expanded clones.

clone_size d_call j_call v_call cdr3_nt cdr3_aa
NA NA TRBJ1-1 TRBV2 TGTGCCAGCAGTGAGTGGTTCGGCGCCATGAACACTGAAGCTTTCTTT CASSEWFGAMNTEAFF
few NA TRBJ1-6 TRBV7-8 TGTGCCAGCAGCTTCGAGTGGAATTCACCCCTCCACTTT CASSFEWNSPLHF
NA NA TRBJ1-2 TRBV15 TGTGCCACCAGCCCAGGGGCCAACTATGGCTACACCTTC CATSPGANYGYTF
NA NA TRBJ2-7 TRBV7-9 TGTGCCAGCAGTTACTCGATGGAAAGGGAGTACGAGCAGTACTTC CASSYSMEREYEQYF
NA NA TRBJ1-1 TRBV7-9 TGTGCCAGCGTACCACAGAACACTGAAGCTTTCTTT CASVPQNTEAFF
NA NA TRBJ1-2 TRBV6-4 TGTGCCAGCAAGGCAGGGCGGTTTGACTATGGCTACACCTTC CASKAGRFDYGYTF
NA TRBD1 TRBJ2-5 TRBV19 TGTGCCAGTAGTGCCCCAGGGGGACGAGAGACCCAGTACTTC CASSAPGGRETQYF
NA TRBD2 TRBJ2-2 TRBV20-1 TGCAGTGCTATACAGGCTCAGCGGGAGAGGGTGACCGGGGAGCTGTTTTTT CSAIQAQRERVTGELFF
NA NA TRBJ2-7 TRBV29-1 TGCAGCGTTGAACTAGCTCGCGAGCAGTACTTC CSVELAREQYF
many NA TRBJ1-2 TRBV30 TGTGCCTGGAGTGATACAGGGAACTATGGCTACACCTTC CAWSDTGNYGYTF
NA NA TRBJ2-1 TRBV7-2 TGTGCCAGCAGTCCAACGGGCTACGAGCAGTTCTTC CASSPTGYEQFF
NA TRBD2 TRBJ2-3 TRBV10-3 TGTGCCATCAGGGGTAGCGGGAGGGCCGGCACAGATACGCAGTATTTT CAIRGSGRAGTDTQYF
NA TRBD2 TRBJ2-1 TRBV5-6 TGTGCCAGCAGCTTAGGGACTAGCGGGGGGGCATACAATGAGCAGTTCTTC CASSLGTSGGAYNEQFF
NA TRBD1 TRBJ2-5 TRBV24-1 TGTGCCACCAGTGATACGACAGGGTTCCAAGAGACCCAGTACTTC CATSDTTGFQETQYF
once NA TRBJ2-2 TRBV20-1 TGCAGTGCTTCTAAAGGGGTCGGGGAGCTGTTTTTT CSASKGVGELFF
NA NA TRBJ2-5 TRBV2 TGTGCCAGCAGTGTACTGGGGGAGACCCAGTACTTC CASSVLGETQYF
NA NA TRBJ2-5 TRBV7-6 TGTGCCAGCAGCTTAGGCAGGGGCATGGGGGAGACCCAGTACTTC CASSLGRGMGETQYF
NA NA TRBJ2-7 TRBV5-6 TGTGCCAGCAGCTTTCTTTACTACGAGCAGTACTTC CASSFLYYEQYF
NA TRBD1 TRBJ1-1 TRBV7-8 TGTGCCAGCAGTATGACAGGGGCGAACACTGAAGCTTTCTTT CASSMTGANTEAFF
NA TRBD1 TRBJ1-6 TRBV7-2 TGTGCCAGCAGCTTGGACAGGGGGTTGTTCAATTCACCCCTCCACTTT CASSLDRGLFNSPLHF
NA NA TRBJ1-2 TRBV7-3 TGTGCCAGCAGCCAGGGGACCGCCCGCGGGGATGGCTACACCTTC CASSQGTARGDGYTF
NA TRBD1 TRBJ1-1 TRBV20-1 TGCAGTGCTACCCGAGACAGGGGAACTGAAGCTTTCTTT CSATRDRGTEAFF
few TRBD2 TRBJ2-7 TRBV5-6 TGTGCCAGCAGCTCTAGCGGGGGGAGCCCCTACGAGCAGTACTTC CASSSSGGSPYEQYF
NA NA TRBJ1-2 TRBV20-1 TGCAGTGCTAGGGGCAGGGGAGGCGGCTACACCTTC CSARGRGGGYTF
NA NA TRBJ1-2 TRBV20-1 TGCAGTGCTAGAGATCTTGGGGGGGCACGGGGCTACACCTTC CSARDLGGARGYTF
NA NA TRBJ2-3 TRBV19 TGTGCCAGTAAGGAAGGCGGGGACGCAGATACGCAGTATTTT CASKEGGDADTQYF
NA NA TRBJ1-6 TRBV19 TGTGCCAGTATACCCACGCCAGACGGTTCACCCCTCCACTTT CASIPTPDGSPLHF
NA NA TRBJ1-5 TRBV15 TGTGCCACCAGCAGTACCGGGACACTCATCAATCAGCCCCAGCATTTT CATSSTGTLINQPQHF
NA NA TRBJ2-1 TRBV29-1 TGCAGCGTTGATGAACATTACAATGAGCAGTTCTTC CSVDEHYNEQFF
NA NA TRBJ2-1 TRBV25-1 TGTGCCAGCACAGGGAGCTCCTACAATGAGCAGTTCTTC CASTGSSYNEQFF
NA TRBD1 TRBJ1-5 TRBV9 TGTGCCAGCAGCGTTACGGACAGGGGGATTCAGCCCCAGCATTTT CASSVTDRGIQPQHF
few NA TRBJ2-3 TRBV20-1 TGCAGTGCCGAGGGACCGCGAAACACAGATACGCAGTATTTT CSAEGPRNTDTQYF
many NA TRBJ1-1 TRBV28 TGTGCCAGCAGTTTAGTTACAGGGCGTGAAGCTTTCTTT CASSLVTGREAFF
NA TRBD1 TRBJ1-4 TRBV5-1 TGCGCCAGCAGCTTGGGACAGGGGCCCGAAAAACTGTTTTTT CASSLGQGPEKLFF
NA NA TRBJ1-1 TRBV7-3 TGTGCCAGCAGCTTAATGGGGATTGTAACTGAAGCTTTCTTT CASSLMGIVTEAFF